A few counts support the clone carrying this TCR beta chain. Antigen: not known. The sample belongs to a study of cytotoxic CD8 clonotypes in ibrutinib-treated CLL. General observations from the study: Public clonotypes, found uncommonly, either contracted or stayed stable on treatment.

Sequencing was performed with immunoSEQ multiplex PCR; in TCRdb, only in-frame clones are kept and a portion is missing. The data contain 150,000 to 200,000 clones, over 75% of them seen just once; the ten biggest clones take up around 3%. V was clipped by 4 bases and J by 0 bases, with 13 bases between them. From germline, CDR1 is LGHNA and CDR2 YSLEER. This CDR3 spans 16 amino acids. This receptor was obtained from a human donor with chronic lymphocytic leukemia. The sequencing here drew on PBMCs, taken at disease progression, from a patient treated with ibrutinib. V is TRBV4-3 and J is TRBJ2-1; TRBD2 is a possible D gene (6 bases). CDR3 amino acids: CASSRSPGDSYNEQFF. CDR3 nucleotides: TGCGCCAGCAGCCGCTCCCCGGGAGACTCCTACAATGAGCAGTTCTTC.